The rows below give T cell receptor beta chains drawn from one sample of a study of T cell responses to AZD1222 COVID-19 vaccine. TCRdb keeps only in-frame clones here, not all; method: immunoSEQ multiplex PCR. The sample includes 150,000 or so clones. Sequencing input: peripheral blood. The source of these receptors is an adult in good health. Each CDR3 is given with its conserved first and last residue. Each record gives: J gene, V gene, D gene, CDR3 protein, CDR3 DNA. The D gene is left open where the match is weak.

>TRBJ1-6|TRBV19|.
CASSIGGPPGSPLHF
TGTGCCAGTAGTATAGGCGGGCCCCCTGGATCACCCCTCCACTTT
>TRBJ2-3|TRBV6-1|TRBD1
CASSEETGGSSSTDTQYF
TGTGCCAGCAGTGAAGAAACAGGGGGCTCCTCTAGCACAGATACGCAGTATTTT
>TRBJ2-5|TRBV5-1|.
CASSQEDGTQETQYF
TGCGCCAGCAGCCAGGAGGACGGGACCCAAGAGACCCAGTACTTC
>TRBJ2-7|TRBV30|.
CAWSVGNEQYF
TGTGCCTGGAGTGTGGGGAACGAGCAGTACTTC
>TRBJ2-1|TRBV6-1|TRBD2
CASSDRGVIRGNEQFF
TGTGCCAGCAGTGATCGGGGGGTGATACGGGGCAATGAGCAGTTCTTC
>TRBJ2-7|TRBV28|.
CASSPSPDKNSYEQYF
TGTGCCAGCAGTCCATCCCCGGACAAGAACTCCTACGAGCAGTACTTC
>TRBJ1-2|TRBV7-3|TRBD1
CASSPSIQGSYGYTF
TGTGCCAGCAGCCCCTCCATACAGGGGAGTTATGGCTACACCTTC
>TRBJ1-3|TRBV9|.
CASSPQPGNTIYF
TGTGCCAGCAGCCCCCAACCAGGAAACACCATATATTTT
>TRBJ1-6|TRBV4-2|TRBD1
CASSLWDRGNSPLHF
TGTGCCAGCAGCCTTTGGGACAGGGGGAATTCACCCCTCCACTTT
>TRBJ1-4|TRBV27|.
CATCPRYPAGNEKLFF
TGTGCCACCTGCCCCCGGTACCCGGCGGGTAATGAAAAACTGTTTTTT
>TRBJ2-5|TRBV11-3|.
CASSPQETQYF
TGTGCCAGCAGCCCCCAAGAGACCCAGTACTTC
>TRBJ1-2|TRBV10-3|.
CAISDDYGYTF
TGTGCCATCAGTGATGACTATGGCTACACCTTC
>TRBJ1-1|TRBV29-1|.
CSVDHDRPKEGNTEAFF
TGCAGCGTTGACCACGACAGGCCCAAAGAGGGAAACACTGAAGCTTTCTTT
>TRBJ2-5|TRBV5-1|TRBD1
CASSFTGAGETQYF
TGCGCCAGCAGCTTCACAGGGGCGGGAGAGACCCAGTACTTC
>TRBJ1-2|TRBV12-3/TRBV12-4|.
CASGTVAYGYTF
TGTGCCAGCGGGACCGTGGCCTATGGCTACACCTTC
>TRBJ1-2|TRBV7-9|TRBD1
CASSLAGTGYGYTF
TGTGCCAGCAGCTTAGCTGGGACAGGCTATGGCTACACCTTC
>TRBJ1-6|TRBV7-6|.
CASSRDAGPTDNSPLHF
TGTGCCAGCAGTCGAGACGCGGGCCCAACCGATAATTCACCCCTCCACTTT
>TRBJ1-2|TRBV5-1|.
CASSSNDRMNYGYTF
TGCGCCAGCAGTTCCAATGACAGGATGAATTATGGCTACACCTTC
>TRBJ2-2|TRBV5-4|.
CASSSGQTGELFF
TGTGCCAGCAGCTCCGGACAGACCGGGGAGCTGTTTTTT
>TRBJ2-5|TRBV19|.
CASSIGRSETQYF
TGTGCCAGTAGTATAGGTAGATCGGAGACCCAGTACTTC
>TRBJ2-5|TRBV7-2|.
CASSLGPGGETQYF
TGTGCCAGCAGCTTAGGCCCCGGGGGCGAGACCCAGTACTTC
>TRBJ1-6|TRBV19|TRBD1
CASSTGGNSPLHF
TGTGCCAGTAGTACAGGGGGGAATTCACCCCTCCACTTT